This T cell receptor beta chain was found in a study of blood T cell repertoires in COVID-19. The overall study: Donors in the United States, Italy and Spain gave samples during acute or convalescent COVID-19. PBMCs, B-cell-depleted T cells, or T cells provided the cDNA or gDNA that made up the material.

Source study methods: Amplification of reference gene primers was used by the study to estimate nucleated cell counts. Measured with immunoSEQ multiplex PCR; TCRdb has only the in-frame clones, and not every one. For V, J and clone size, that table is used; D and trimming come from the DNA. The sample has 200,000 to 250,000 clones, about four fifths seen once; the top ten hold approximately 4%. The sequenced material came from peripheral blood. The origin of this receptor is a woman aged 80 or over with acute or convalescent COVID-19.

CDR3 nucleotides: TGTGCCAGCTCGCCCCTAACAGGGAGTGAGACCCAGTACTTC. Amino acids: CASSPLTGSETQYF. The rearrangement joins TRBV18 to TRBJ2-5, with D perhaps matching TRBD1 (6 bases). The CDR3 loop spans 14 amino acids. Germline assignment: CDR1 KGHSH and CDR2 LQKENI. Trimming shortened V by 6 bases and J by 5 bases, and 16 bases separated the two germline ends.